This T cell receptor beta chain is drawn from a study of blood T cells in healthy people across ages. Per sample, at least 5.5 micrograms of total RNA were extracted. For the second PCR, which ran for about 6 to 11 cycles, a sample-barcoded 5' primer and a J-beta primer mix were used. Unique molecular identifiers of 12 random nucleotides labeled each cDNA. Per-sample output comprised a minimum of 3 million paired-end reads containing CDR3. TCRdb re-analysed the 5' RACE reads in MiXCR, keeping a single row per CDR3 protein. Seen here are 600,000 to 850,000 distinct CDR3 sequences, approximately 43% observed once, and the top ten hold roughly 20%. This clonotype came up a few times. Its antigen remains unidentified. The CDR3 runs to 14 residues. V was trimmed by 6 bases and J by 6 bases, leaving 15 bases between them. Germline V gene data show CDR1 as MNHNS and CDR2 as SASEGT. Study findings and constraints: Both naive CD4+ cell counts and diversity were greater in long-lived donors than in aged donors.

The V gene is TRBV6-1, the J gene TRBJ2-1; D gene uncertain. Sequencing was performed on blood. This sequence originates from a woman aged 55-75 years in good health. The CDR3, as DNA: TGTGCCAGCAGACCTCCTAGGGTAGGCAATGAGCAGTTCTTC. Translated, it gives CASRPPRVGNEQFF.